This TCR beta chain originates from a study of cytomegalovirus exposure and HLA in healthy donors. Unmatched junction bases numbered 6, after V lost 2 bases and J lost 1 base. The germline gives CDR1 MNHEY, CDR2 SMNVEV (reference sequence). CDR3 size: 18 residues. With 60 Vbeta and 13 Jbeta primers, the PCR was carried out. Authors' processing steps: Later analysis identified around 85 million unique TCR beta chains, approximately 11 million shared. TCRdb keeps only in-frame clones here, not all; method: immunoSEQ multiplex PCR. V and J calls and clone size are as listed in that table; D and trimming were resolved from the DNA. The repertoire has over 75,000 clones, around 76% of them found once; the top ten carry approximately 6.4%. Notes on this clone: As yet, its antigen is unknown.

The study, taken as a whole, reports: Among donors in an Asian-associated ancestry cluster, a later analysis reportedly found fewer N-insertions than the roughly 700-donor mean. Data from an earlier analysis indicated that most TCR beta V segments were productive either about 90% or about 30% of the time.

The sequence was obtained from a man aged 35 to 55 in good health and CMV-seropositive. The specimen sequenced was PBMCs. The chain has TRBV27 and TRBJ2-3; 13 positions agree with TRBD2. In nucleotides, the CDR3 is TGTGCCAGCAGTTTAGGACTAGCGGGGGCCGGGGGCACAGATACGCAGTATTTT. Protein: CASSLGLAGAGGTDTQYF.